The clone carrying this T cell receptor beta chain is medium-sized by share. The antigen is not known. The data stem from a study of T cell repertoires in cytomegalovirus infection. Across the study: TCR beta signatures that were public indicated CMV infection and matching HLA type.

TCRdb fed the reads into MiXCR, producing one record per CDR3 protein. The sample lists about 140,000 distinct CDR3 sequences; roughly 6% were seen once. Whole-study findings and limits: Frequencies of public TCR beta families were cumulated, and this identified carriers of CMV plus the relevant HLA. Clonotypes of TCR beta that were HLA-C-restricted and CMV-specific dominated the ex vivo response.

After removal of 2 bases from V and 7 bases from J, the junction contained 6 bases not matched to a gene. The germline V gene has CDR1 SGHTA and CDR2 FQGNSA. The CDR3 sequence is 14 residues long. V gene TRBV7-2 combines with J gene TRBJ1-1; TRBD1 aligns across 8 bases. The sample comprised PBMCs. The TCR sequence derives from a human donor in good health (CMV status not recorded). Some clones in this sample may be carry-over from other donors' samples. CDR3 loop: CASSLISGGREAFF. DNA of the CDR3: TGTGCCAGCAGCTTAATTTCAGGGGGCCGTGAAGCTTTCTTT. The complete variable domain, with remaining parts taken from reference TRBV7-2 and TRBJ1-1, reads GAGVSQSPSNKVTEKGKDVELRCDPISGHTALYWYRQSLGQGLEFLIYFQGNSAPDKSGLPSDRFSAERTGGSVSTLTIQRTQQEDSAVYLCASSLISGGREAFFGQGTRLTVV.